Listed below are T cell receptor beta chains from one sample, sequenced in a study of blood T cell repertoires in COVID-19. TCRdb's copy holds only in-frame clones and misses some; the assay was immunoSEQ multiplex PCR. The sample lists fewer than 150,000 clones, roughly 85% occurring once. Sequencing was carried out using peripheral blood. Receptors were obtained from a human donor in a cohort sampled during active COVID-19. Each CDR3 is given with its conserved first and last residue. Fields, in order: CDR3 protein, V gene, J gene.

cdr3_aa: CASRGQSTDTQYF
v_call: TRBV19
j_call: TRBJ2-3

cdr3_aa: CASSFADRNTEAFF
v_call: TRBV6-5
j_call: TRBJ1-1

cdr3_aa: CASSKQGESNSPLHF
v_call: TRBV7-2
j_call: TRBJ1-6

cdr3_aa: CASSVHQVDTGELFF
v_call: TRBV2
j_call: TRBJ2-2

cdr3_aa: CASSLGLAVGDTQYF
v_call: TRBV11-3
j_call: TRBJ2-3

cdr3_aa: CASSLPARTEAFF
v_call: TRBV5-4
j_call: TRBJ1-1

cdr3_aa: CASSAGTEYFTPLHF
v_call: TRBV9
j_call: TRBJ1-6

cdr3_aa: CASSPRPCGQSSYNEQFF
v_call: TRBV3-1/TRBV3-2
j_call: TRBJ2-1

cdr3_aa: CASRLRGADNEQFF
v_call: TRBV19
j_call: TRBJ2-1

cdr3_aa: CASSLVLAGRNEQFF
v_call: TRBV7-3
j_call: TRBJ2-1

cdr3_aa: CASSVGGGVADTQYF
v_call: TRBV9
j_call: TRBJ2-3

cdr3_aa: CASSQDGDNTGELFF
v_call: TRBV4-3
j_call: TRBJ2-2

cdr3_aa: CASSLGGAGGSHEQYF
v_call: TRBV7-2
j_call: TRBJ2-7

cdr3_aa: CASSARTGFGAKNIQYF
v_call: TRBV9
j_call: TRBJ2-4

cdr3_aa: CASRAGGNTGELFF
v_call: TRBV28
j_call: TRBJ2-2

cdr3_aa: CASSPSHTVMNTEAFF
v_call: TRBV5-6
j_call: TRBJ1-1

cdr3_aa: CASSHPLAVSTDTQYF
v_call: TRBV4-3
j_call: TRBJ2-3

cdr3_aa: CASSLVGTGTEQYF
v_call: TRBV5-1
j_call: TRBJ2-7

cdr3_aa: CASSQALGKGYGYTF
v_call: TRBV3-1/TRBV3-2
j_call: TRBJ1-2

cdr3_aa: CASSPQAGLNYGYTF
v_call: TRBV5-4
j_call: TRBJ1-2

cdr3_aa: CASSYSRLGGGYEQYF
v_call: TRBV6-6
j_call: TRBJ2-7

cdr3_aa: CASSLDQQGAGELFF
v_call: TRBV7-9
j_call: TRBJ2-2

cdr3_aa: CASSLLRSNQPQHF
v_call: TRBV7-8
j_call: TRBJ1-5

cdr3_aa: CASSAGTGHTGELFF
v_call: TRBV9
j_call: TRBJ2-2

cdr3_aa: CASSYSGVSTDTQYF
v_call: TRBV6-6
j_call: TRBJ2-3

cdr3_aa: CASAGLLETQYF
v_call: TRBV12-5
j_call: TRBJ2-5

cdr3_aa: CASSTGDPGQGAYGYTF
v_call: TRBV19
j_call: TRBJ1-2

cdr3_aa: CASSWGQGDTQYF
v_call: TRBV7-3
j_call: TRBJ2-3

cdr3_aa: CASSFSASHGTDTQYF
v_call: TRBV5-1
j_call: TRBJ2-3

cdr3_aa: CAISPLAGERYNEQFF
v_call: TRBV10-3
j_call: TRBJ2-1

cdr3_aa: CASSQGGGKYNEQFF
v_call: TRBV3-1/TRBV3-2
j_call: TRBJ2-1

cdr3_aa: CASSLGGGYNEQFF
v_call: TRBV11-3
j_call: TRBJ2-1

cdr3_aa: CASSRTWGYTF
v_call: TRBV5-6
j_call: TRBJ1-2

cdr3_aa: CASSLTGDQPQHF
v_call: TRBV5-6
j_call: TRBJ1-5

cdr3_aa: CASTPAGSRYNEQFF
v_call: TRBV6-6
j_call: TRBJ2-1

cdr3_aa: CASSYSHGLGIGYTF
v_call: TRBV6-5
j_call: TRBJ1-2

cdr3_aa: CASLDRDRGTTGELFF
v_call: TRBV28
j_call: TRBJ2-2

cdr3_aa: CASSQTSGGIYEQYF
v_call: TRBV4-1
j_call: TRBJ2-7

cdr3_aa: CASSPRTGGVTGELFF
v_call: TRBV3-1/TRBV3-2
j_call: TRBJ2-2

cdr3_aa: CATSPLSNQPQHF
v_call: TRBV15
j_call: TRBJ1-5